This passage covers 27 T cell receptor beta chains from one sample sequenced in a study of metastatic and nonmetastatic thyroid tumors. All patients were treatment-naive before thyroid surgery. MiXCR was used by TCRdb to re-call the PCR reads. Of 30,000 to 35,000 clones listed, 33% are singletons. Source material: tumor tissue. The receptors come from a female donor with papillary thyroid cancer or a benign thyroid nodule (not recorded which). Some clones in this sample may be carry-over from other donors' samples.

V is TRBV28 and J is TRBJ2-7; D is possibly TRBD2 (6 bases). This CDR3 has 13 amino acids. Per germline, CDR1 MDHEN and CDR2 SYDVKM. CDR3 DNA: TGTGCGGCTCCGGTCCGGAGGGTCTACGAGCAGTACTTC. Translating it yields CAAPVRRVYEQYF.

The rearrangement joins TRBV19 to TRBJ2-3, with a possible D match to TRBD2 (5 bases). Per germline, CDR1 LNHDA and CDR2 SQIVND (reference sequence). The length of the CDR3 is 17 residues. Between the trimmed V and J ends, which lost 4 bases and 2 bases, there was a span of 19 bases. The CDR3 nucleotides are TGTGCCAGTAGTAACCTAGCTCTGGGATGGAACACAGATACGCAGTATTTT. Encoded protein: CASSNLALGWNTDTQYF.

The CDR3 is CASSHDQREGHEQFF. The DNA for the CDR3 is TGCGCCAGCAGCCATGACCAGCGGGAGGGCCATGAGCAGTTCTTC. This rearrangement joins TRBV4-1 to TRBJ2-1, with 10 bases fitting TRBD2. The V and J ends lost 3 bases and 8 bases, in that order; junction bases with no gene match: 7. The CDR3 totals 15 residues. Germline CDR1 and CDR2: MGHRA and YSYEKL.

V usage is TRBV7-9 and J usage is TRBJ1-3; D gene uncertain. The ends were cut back, 5 bases at V and 2 bases at J, with 4 bases in the middle. This CDR3 spans 12 amino acids. Germline assignment: CDR1 SEHNR and CDR2 FQNEAQ (reference sequence). The CDR3 loop is CASSPTGNTIYF. The CDR3 DNA is TGTGCCAGCAGCCCGACTGGAAACACCATATATTTT.

This chain joins TRBV5-1 and TRBJ2-2; maybe TRBD1 (5 bases). The CDR3 extends over 15 amino acids. Germline CDR1 is SGHRS and CDR2 is YFSETQ. V lost 0 bases to trimming and J lost 4 bases, with 10 bases between them. Here the CDR3 reads CASSLDAGPTGELFF. The CDR3 bases are TGCGCCAGCAGCTTGGATGCAGGGCCCACCGGGGAGCTGTTTTTT.

This clone has more than one count but fewer than ten. The chain joins TRBV19 to TRBJ2-5, with D possibly matching TRBD1 (6 bases). V shed 5 bases and J shed 7 bases, with 14 bases lying between them. This CDR3 region has 13 residues. The germline gives CDR1 LNHDA, CDR2 SQIVND (reference sequence). Here the CDR3 reads CASSQDSLGTQYF. The CDR3 region has the DNA TGTGCCAGTAGTCAGGACAGCCTCGGGACCCAGTACTTC.

Only a few counts were recorded for this clone. The rearrangement joins TRBV6-2 or TRBV6-3 to TRBJ1-1; 8 nucleotides match TRBD1. This CDR3 has 14 residues. V was clipped by 8 bases and J by 3 bases; unmatched bases: 8. Germline lookup yields CDR1 MNHEY and CDR2 SVGEGT. The CDR3 nucleotides are TGTGCCAGCCCAGTTACAGGGGGAGACACTGAAGCTTTCTTT. Translating gives CASPVTGGDTEAFF.

Points on this clone: The junction differs from germline at one of its ends, possibly a read error. The rearrangement joins TRBV27 to TRBJ1-5; D might be TRBD1 (5 bases). Germline V gives CDR1 MNHEY, CDR2 SMNVEV (reference sequence). The CDR3 extends over 14 amino acids. CDR3 region: CASSWGFTNQPQHF. In DNA, the CDR3 is TGTGCTAGCAGTTGGGGGTTTACCAATCAGCCCCAGCATTTT.

The gene calls are TRBV11-3 and TRBJ2-3; no clear D. Trimming stripped 3 bases from V and 2 bases from J, with 9 bases between. Germline assignment: CDR1 SGHNT and CDR2 YENEEA. CDR3 size: 14 residues. The chain's CDR3 is CASSLSGVTDTQYF. In DNA form, the CDR3 reads TGTGCCAGCAGCTTGAGTGGGGTCACAGATACGCAGTATTTT.

This chain links TRBV12-3 or TRBV12-4 with TRBJ1-2; a weak D match, TRBD1 (6 bases). The CDR3 is 13 residues long. Trimming removed 5 bases at V and 8 bases at J, with 15 bases between. The CDR3 here is CASSRGQPWGYTF. The DNA for the CDR3 is TGTGCCAGCAGTCGTGGACAGCCCTGGGGCTACACCTTC.

The genes are TRBV11-2 and TRBJ2-1; D is possibly TRBD2 (7 bases). Germline CDR1 SGHAT, CDR2 FQNNGV. This CDR3 is built from 15 residues. The ends were cut back, 3 bases at V and 7 bases at J, with 16 bases in the middle. CDR3 coding DNA: TGTGCCAGCAGCTTTGTCTCGGGGGGCGGGAATGAGCAGTTCTTC. Its translation is CASSFVSGGGNEQFF.

This clone showed up many times. The V call is TRBV15, the J call TRBJ1-1; 7 nucleotides line up with TRBD1. The length of the CDR3 is 17 residues. Germline V CDR1 and CDR2: LNHNV, YYDKDF (reference sequence). Trimming at V came to 7 bases and at J to 2 bases, leaving 16 bases not matched to a gene. The CDR3 is CATNPWIPGQINTEAFF. The CDR3 coding sequence is TGTGCCACCAACCCTTGGATCCCGGGACAGATCAACACTGAAGCTTTCTTT.

This clone has just a few counts. The chain recombines TRBV6-2 or TRBV6-3 with TRBJ2-3; TRBD1 agrees at 8 bases. The V gene's germline CDR1 is MNHEY and CDR2 SVGEGT. V shed 4 bases, J shed 3 bases, and the junction held 3 bases outside the gene matches. CDR3 length: 14 residues. In DNA form, the CDR3 reads TGTGCCAGCAGTTCGAACAGGGGGACAGATACGCAGTATTTT. It encodes CASSSNRGTDTQYF.

This clone was seen only a few times. The chain is built from TRBV6-1 and TRBJ1-1; possible D gene TRBD1, 5 bases. Germline V gene sequence: CDR1 MNHNS, CDR2 SASEGT. CDR3 length: 14 amino acids. V lost 6 bases to trimming and J lost 1 base, with 12 bases between them. CDR3 DNA sequence: TGTGCCAGCAGGTCGGGGCCTGGGAACACTGAAGCTTTCTTT. This codes for CASRSGPGNTEAFF.

This clone has only a few counts. The rearrangement uses TRBV6-5 and TRBJ2-1; either TRBD1 or TRBD2 may fit D (5 bases each). Germline CDR1 MNHEY, CDR2 SVGAGI. The CDR3 runs 16 residues. V was shortened by 0 bases and J by 10 bases, with 19 bases between the two germline ends. CDR3 in DNA: TGTGCCAGCAGTTACTCCCCACGAACGCTTGGGGACGAGCAGTTCTTC. Its translation is CASSYSPRTLGDEQFF.

By frequency in the sample, this clone is large. J is TRBJ1-1 and V is TRBV27; D not resolved. V lost 3 bases and J 4 bases, leaving 9 bases between the germline ends. The CDR3 runs 13 residues. CDR1 MNHEY and CDR2 SMNVEV come from the germline V gene (reference sequence). CDR3 amino acids: CASSFSPLTEAFF. In DNA, the CDR3 is TGTGCCAGCAGTTTTTCCCCTCTCACTGAAGCTTTCTTT.

This clone has only a few counts. DNA of the CDR3: TGTGCCAGCAGTTCTCCGAGGGGGAACACTGAAGCTTTCTTT. Protein: CASSSPRGNTEAFF. This rearrangement joins TRBV6-4 to TRBJ1-1; maybe TRBD1 (5 bases). V gave up 5 bases and J gave up 1 base, with 11 bases separating them. The CDR3 has 14 amino acids. CDR1 is MRHNA, CDR2 SNTAGT, per germline.

This clone was observed at least ten times. The same CDR3 is also encoded by other DNA sequences in this sample. This chain links TRBV6-1 with TRBJ1-6, with a weak D call TRBD1 (5 bases). The germline V gene has CDR1 MNHNS and CDR2 SASEGT. The ends were cut back, 4 bases at V and 2 bases at J, with 6 bases in the middle. The CDR3 is 14 amino acids. In nucleotides, the CDR3 is TGTGCCAGCAGTGCGGGACCCTATAATTCACCCCTCCACTTT. It translates to CASSAGPYNSPLHF.

The chain has TRBV6-2 or TRBV6-3 and TRBJ2-5; D not resolved. Trimming pared 2 bases from V and 5 bases from J, leaving 12 bases between. This CDR3 is built from 14 residues. Germline V gene sequence: CDR1 MNHEY, CDR2 SVGEGT. The CDR3 here is CASSYPPRWETQYF. CDR3 DNA: TGTGCCAGCAGTTACCCGCCACGGTGGGAGACCCAGTACTTC.

In its sample, this clone was seen a few times. The chain has TRBV12-3 or TRBV12-4 and TRBJ2-7; 11 nucleotides agree with TRBD1. The CDR3 covers 15 residues. V lost 4 bases and J lost 5; bases outside the gene matches: 7. CDR3 in DNA: TGTGCCAGCAGTTCCACGGGACAGGGGGGAAACGAGCAGTACTTC. It encodes CASSSTGQGGNEQYF.

This clone has only a few counts. The chain uses TRBV6-1 and TRBJ2-7, with D possibly matching TRBD1 (6 bases). The germline V gene has CDR1 MNHNS and CDR2 SASEGT. The CDR3 loop spans 15 amino acids. V was trimmed by 6 bases and J by 0 bases, leaving 15 bases between them. In nucleotides, the CDR3 is TGTGCCAGCAGCCATCGACAGGAATCCTCCTACGAGCAGTACTTC. Protein sequence: CASSHRQESSYEQYF.

The chain has TRBV11-2 and TRBJ1-2, with 7 bases lining up with TRBD1. The CDR3 is 15 residues long. J lost 0 bases, V lost 5 bases, and 6 bases had no gene match. Germline loops: CDR1 SGHAT, CDR2 FQNNGV. CDR3 sequence: CASSKGQNTNYGYTF. The CDR3 bases are TGTGCCAGCAGCAAGGGACAGAACACTAACTATGGCTACACCTTC.

This clone was observed a few times. The J gene is TRBJ1-2, the V gene TRBV6-1, with TRBD1 matching over 8 bases. The germline V gene has CDR1 MNHNS and CDR2 SASEGT. Unmatched junction bases numbered 2, after V lost 8 bases and J lost 6 bases. CDR3 length: 11 amino acids. The CDR3 DNA reads TGTGCCAGCGGACAGGGTGATGGCTACACCTTC. It translates to CASGQGDGYTF.

A few counts support this clone. V and J are TRBV6-1 and TRBJ2-7; possibly TRBD1 for D (6 bases). This CDR3 region has 15 residues. Germline CDR1 and CDR2: MNHNS and SASEGT. The V end lost 6 bases, the J end lost 5 bases, and 20 bases lay between the germline ends. In DNA form, the CDR3 reads TGTGCCAGCAGGGGACATCCACAAGGAATCCACGAGCAGTACTTC. Translating it yields CASRGHPQGIHEQYF.

V gene TRBV27 combines with J gene TRBJ1-6, with 10 positions matching TRBD1. The CDR3 loop spans 18 amino acids. V trimming: 5 bases; J trimming: 3 bases; junction bases outside the gene matches: 10. CDR1 MNHEY and CDR2 SMNVEV come from the germline V gene (reference sequence). CDR3 coding DNA: TGTGCCAGCAGTCCAGGCCCGGACAGGGGGATCTATAATTCACCCCTCCACTTT. Translation gives CASSPGPDRGIYNSPLHF.

This clone turned up a few times. V is TRBV12-3 or TRBV12-4 and J is TRBJ1-6; D not resolved. The V and J ends lost 5 bases and 0 bases respectively, with 2 bases between them. CDR3 size: 13 residues. CDR3 DNA: TGTGCCAGCAGTCACTCCTATAATTCACCCCTCCACTTT. This encodes CASSHSYNSPLHF.

This clone was seen only a few times. This chain joins TRBV19 and TRBJ1-1, with D unresolved. The CDR3 is made up of 13 amino acids. V was cut by 10 bases and J by 2 bases, with 14 bases left in between. Germline V gene data show CDR1 as LNHDA and CDR2 as SQIVND (reference sequence). CDR3 sequence reads: CATNSKINTEAFF. For the CDR3, the DNA is TGTGCCACCAATAGCAAGATTAACACTGAAGCTTTCTTT.